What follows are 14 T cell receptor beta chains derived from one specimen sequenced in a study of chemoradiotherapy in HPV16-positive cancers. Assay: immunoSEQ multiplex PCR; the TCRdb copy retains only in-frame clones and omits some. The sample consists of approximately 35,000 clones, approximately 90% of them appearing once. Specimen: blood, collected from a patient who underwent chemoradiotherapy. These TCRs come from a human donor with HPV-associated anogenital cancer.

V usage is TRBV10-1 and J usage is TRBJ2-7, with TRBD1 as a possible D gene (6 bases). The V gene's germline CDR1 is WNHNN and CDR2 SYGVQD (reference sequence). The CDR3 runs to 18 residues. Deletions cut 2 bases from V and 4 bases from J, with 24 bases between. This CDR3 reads CASSEGTIVARGKYEQYF. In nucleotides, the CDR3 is TGCGCCAGCAGTGAGGGTACCATCGTGGCCAGGGGAAAGTACGAGCAGTACTTC.

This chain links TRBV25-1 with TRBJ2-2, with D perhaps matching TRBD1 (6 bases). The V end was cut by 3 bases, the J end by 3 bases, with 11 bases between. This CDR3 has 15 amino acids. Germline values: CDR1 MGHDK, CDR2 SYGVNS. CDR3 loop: CASSDRDTYTGELFF. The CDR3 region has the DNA TGTGCCAGCAGTGATCGGGACACGTACACCGGGGAGCTGTTTTTT.

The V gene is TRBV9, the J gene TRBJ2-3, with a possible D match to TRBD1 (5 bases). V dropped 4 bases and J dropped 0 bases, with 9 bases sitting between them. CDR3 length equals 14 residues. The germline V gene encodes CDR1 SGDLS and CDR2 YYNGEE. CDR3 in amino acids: CASSQGWSTDTQYF. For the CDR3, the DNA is TGTGCCAGCAGCCAGGGTTGGAGCACAGATACGCAGTATTTT.

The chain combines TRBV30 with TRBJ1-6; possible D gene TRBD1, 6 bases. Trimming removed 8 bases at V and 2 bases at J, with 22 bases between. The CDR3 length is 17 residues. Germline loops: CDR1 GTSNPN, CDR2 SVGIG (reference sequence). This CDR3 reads CAGLQRGRVPYNSPLHF. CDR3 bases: TGTGCCGGATTACAACGGGGGCGCGTACCCTATAATTCACCCCTCCACTTT.

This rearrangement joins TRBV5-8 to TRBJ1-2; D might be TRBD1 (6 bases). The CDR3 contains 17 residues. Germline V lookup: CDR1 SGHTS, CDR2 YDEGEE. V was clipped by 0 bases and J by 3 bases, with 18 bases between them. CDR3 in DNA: TGTGCCAGCAGCTTGGGGACCGGGACAAAGGCCCACTATGGCTACACCTTC. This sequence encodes CASSLGTGTKAHYGYTF.

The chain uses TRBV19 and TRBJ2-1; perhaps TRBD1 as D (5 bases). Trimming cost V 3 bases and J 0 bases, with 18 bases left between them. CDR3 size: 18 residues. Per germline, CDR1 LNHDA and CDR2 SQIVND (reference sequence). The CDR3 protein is CASSISGAYKLSYNEQFF. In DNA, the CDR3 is TGTGCCAGTAGTATCAGTGGGGCCTATAAACTCTCCTACAATGAGCAGTTCTTC.

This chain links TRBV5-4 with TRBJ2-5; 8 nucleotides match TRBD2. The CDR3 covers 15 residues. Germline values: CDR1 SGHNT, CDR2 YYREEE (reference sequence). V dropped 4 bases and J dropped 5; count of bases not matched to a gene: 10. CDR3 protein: CASSPKSGGGETQYF. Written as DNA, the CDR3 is TGTGCCAGCAGCCCGAAGAGCGGGGGCGGGGAGACCCAGTACTTC.

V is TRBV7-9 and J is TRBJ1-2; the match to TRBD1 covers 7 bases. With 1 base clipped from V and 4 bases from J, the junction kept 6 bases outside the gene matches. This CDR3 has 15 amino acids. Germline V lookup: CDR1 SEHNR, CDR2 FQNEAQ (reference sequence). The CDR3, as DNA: TGTGCCAGCAGCTTAGGGACAGGCCATTTCTATGGCTACACCTTC. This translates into CASSLGTGHFYGYTF.

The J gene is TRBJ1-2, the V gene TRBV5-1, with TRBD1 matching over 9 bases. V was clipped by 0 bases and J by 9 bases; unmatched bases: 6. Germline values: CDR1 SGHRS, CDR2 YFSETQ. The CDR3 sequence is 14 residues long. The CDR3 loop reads CASSLGGTGKRYTF. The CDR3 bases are TGCGCCAGCAGCTTGGGTGGGACAGGGAAGCGCTACACCTTC.

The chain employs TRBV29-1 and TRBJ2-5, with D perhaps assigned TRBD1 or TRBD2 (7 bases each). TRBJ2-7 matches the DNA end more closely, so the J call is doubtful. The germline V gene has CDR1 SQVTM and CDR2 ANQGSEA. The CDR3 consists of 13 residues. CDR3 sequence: CSAGGGQRYEQYF. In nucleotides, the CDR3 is TGCAGCGCTGGCGGGGGACAGCGATACGAGCAGTACTTC.

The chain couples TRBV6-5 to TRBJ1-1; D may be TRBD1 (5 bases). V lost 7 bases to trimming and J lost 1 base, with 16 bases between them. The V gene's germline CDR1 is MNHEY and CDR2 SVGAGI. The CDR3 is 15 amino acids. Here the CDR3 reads CASTKPSQGNTEAFF. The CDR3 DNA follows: TGTGCCAGCACCAAACCCAGTCAGGGGAACACTGAAGCTTTCTTT.

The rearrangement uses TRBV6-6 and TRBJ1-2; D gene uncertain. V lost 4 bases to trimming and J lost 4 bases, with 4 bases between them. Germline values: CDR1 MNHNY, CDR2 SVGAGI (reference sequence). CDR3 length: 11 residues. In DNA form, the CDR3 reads TGTGCCAGCAGTTTCATCTATGGCTACACCTTC. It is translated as CASSFIYGYTF.

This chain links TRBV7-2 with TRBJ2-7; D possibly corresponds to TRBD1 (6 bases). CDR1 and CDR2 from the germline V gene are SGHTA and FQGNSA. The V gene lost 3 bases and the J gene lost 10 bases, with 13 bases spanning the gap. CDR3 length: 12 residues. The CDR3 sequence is CASSFSGESQYF. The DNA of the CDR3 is TGTGCCAGCAGCTTCTCAGGGGAGTCACAGTACTTC. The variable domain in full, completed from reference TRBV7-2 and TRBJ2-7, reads GAGVSQSPSNKVTEKGKDVELRCDPISGHTALYWYRQSLGQGLEFLIYFQGNSAPDKSGLPSDRFSAERTGGSVSTLTIQRTQQEDSAVYLCASSFSGESQYFGPGTRLTVT.

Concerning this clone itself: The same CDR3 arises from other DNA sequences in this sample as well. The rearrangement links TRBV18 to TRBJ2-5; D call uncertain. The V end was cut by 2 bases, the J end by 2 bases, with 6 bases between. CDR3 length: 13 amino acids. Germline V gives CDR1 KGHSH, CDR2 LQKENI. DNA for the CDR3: TGTGCCAGCTCACCAGGGCAGCAAGAGACCCAGTACTTC. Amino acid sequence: CASSPGQQETQYF.